The 23 T cell receptor beta chains below come from one sample, sequenced in a study of shared clonotypes between healthy human individuals. Generated by immunoSEQ multiplex PCR, the TCRdb table keeps only in-frame clones and is missing some. The table has a few million clones, 93% seen once; the top ten hold 0.35% to 0.5%. Material: naive CD4+ T cells from PBMCs. Subset reported: CD45RA+ positively selected. These TCRs come from a young man in good health. Some clones in this sample may be carry-over from other donors' samples.

The chain uses TRBV29-1 and TRBJ1-1, with D perhaps matching TRBD1 (5 bases). The V gene lost 4 bases and the J gene lost 1 base, with 10 bases spanning the gap. Germline V gives CDR1 SQVTM, CDR2 ANQGSEA. This CDR3 is 13 amino acids long. The CDR3, as DNA: TGCAGCGTTGTAATGACAGCGAACACTGAAGCTTTCTTT. It yields the protein CSVVMTANTEAFF.

The chain recombines TRBV9 with TRBJ1-4; D gene unclear. The V gene's germline CDR1 is SGDLS and CDR2 YYNGEE. V was pared by 3 bases and J by 6 bases, with 24 bases between. The CDR3 is 18 residues long. Here the CDR3 reads CASSAPNTRPLGYEKLFF. In DNA form, the CDR3 reads TGTGCCAGCAGCGCCCCCAATACCCGTCCCCTGGGCTATGAAAAACTGTTTTTT.

CDR3 residues: CASSEMWGRNTEAFF. CDR3 sequence (DNA): TGTGCCAGCAGTGAAATGTGGGGCCGGAACACTGAAGCTTTCTTT. V and J are TRBV6-1 and TRBJ1-1; weak D call: TRBD1 (5 bases). CDR3 length: 15 residues. V lost 2 bases, J lost 1 base, and 11 bases lay in between. CDR1 is MNHNS and CDR2 is SASEGT in the germline V gene.

The chain uses TRBV5-4 and TRBJ1-1, with TRBD1 identical over 10 bases. Germline assignment: CDR1 SGHNT and CDR2 YYREEE (reference sequence). This CDR3 is built from 14 residues. J lost 5 bases, V lost 4 bases, and 5 bases had no gene match. CDR3 bases: TGTGCCAGCAGCCGGGGACAGGGGTATACTGAAGCTTTCTTT. Protein sequence: CASSRGQGYTEAFF.

This chain links TRBV5-4 with TRBJ1-2; possibly TRBD1 for D (5 bases). CDR1 is SGHNT and CDR2 is YYREEE in the germline V gene (reference sequence). The CDR3 length is 11 residues. V dropped 5 bases and J dropped 8 bases, with 10 bases sitting between them. The CDR3: CASRGGGGYTF. The DNA of the CDR3 is TGTGCCAGCAGGGGGGGAGGCGGCTACACCTTC. The whole variable domain, remainder taken from reference TRBV5-4 and TRBJ1-2, is ETGVTQSPTHLIKTRGQQVTLRCSSQSGHNTVSWYQQALGQGPQFIFQYYREEENGRGNFPPRFSGLQFPNYSSELNVNALELDDSALYLCASRGGGGYTFGSGTRLTVV.

The chain has TRBV27 and TRBJ1-2; 7 nucleotides align to TRBD1. Germline CDR1 is MNHEY and CDR2 is SMNVEV (reference sequence). J lost 0 bases, V lost 3 bases, and 4 bases had no gene match. The CDR3 spans 15 residues. The CDR3 DNA reads TGTGCCAGCAGTTTCCAGGGGGGAGCTAACTATGGCTACACCTTC. It codes for CASSFQGGANYGYTF.

J is TRBJ1-2 and V is TRBV10-3; 7 bases fit TRBD1. CDR3 length: 15 residues. In germline, CDR1 is ENHRY, CDR2 SYGVKD. V lost 5 bases to trimming and J lost 2 bases; unmatched junction nucleotides: 8. DNA for the CDR3: TGTGCCATCAGTTCGACAGGGATGGGCAACTATGGCTACACCTTC. It yields the protein CAISSTGMGNYGYTF.

The chain employs TRBV25-1 and TRBJ2-1, with 8 nucleotides matching TRBD2. Trimming removed 1 base from V and 4 bases from J; junction bases left unmatched: 3. In germline, CDR1 is MGHDK, CDR2 SYGVNS. CDR3 length: 15 residues. Here the CDR3 reads CASSESSGRYNEQFF. The CDR3 coding sequence is TGTGCCAGCAGTGAATCTAGCGGGCGATACAATGAGCAGTTCTTC.

A note on this clone: Other DNA sequences in this specimen translate into the identical CDR3. This chain uses TRBV5-1 with TRBJ2-5; maybe TRBD1 (6 bases). The germline CDR1 and CDR2 sequences are SGHRS and YFSETQ. V dropped 0 bases and J dropped 5 bases, with 11 bases sitting between them. The CDR3 totals 14 residues. CDR3 amino acids: CASSLDRVGETQYF. CDR3 sequence (DNA): TGCGCCAGCAGCTTGGACAGGGTTGGGGAGACCCAGTACTTC.

The genes are TRBV5-5 and TRBJ2-5; D remains unclear. CDR3 length: 11 residues. CDR1 and CDR2 from the germline V gene are SGHKS and YYEKEE (reference sequence). Trimming took off 1 base at V and 5 bases at J, with 3 bases between the two ends. CDR3 region: CASSLTETQYF. In nucleotides, the CDR3 is TGTGCCAGCAGCTTGACGGAGACCCAGTACTTC.

This clone was seen only once. This sequence joins TRBV7-2 and TRBJ2-1, with 9 bases identical to TRBD2. The CDR3 runs 18 residues. V gave up 8 bases and J gave up 9 bases; unmatched junction bases: 23. Germline V gene data show CDR1 as SGHTA and CDR2 as FQGNSA. The CDR3 loop is CASEVQGLGAGGLIEQFF. The CDR3 coding sequence is TGTGCCAGCGAAGTACAGGGTCTTGGAGCGGGAGGACTTATTGAGCAGTTCTTC.

The chain employs TRBV28 and TRBJ1-1, with 12 bases identical to TRBD1. The CDR3 runs 15 residues. V was pared by 6 bases and J by 8 bases, with 10 bases of the junction left unmatched. Germline V lookup: CDR1 MDHEN, CDR2 SYDVKM. The CDR3 sequence: CASRTPGQGAREAFF. In nucleotides, the CDR3 is TGTGCCAGCAGAACACCGGGACAGGGGGCGAGGGAAGCTTTCTTT.

This clone has only one observation. This sequence joins TRBV28 and TRBJ2-4; D remains ambiguous. The V gene's germline CDR1 is MDHEN and CDR2 SYDVKM. The CDR3 covers 15 residues. The V end lost 6 bases, the J end lost 0 bases, and 12 bases lay between the germline ends. The CDR3 here is CASRGPRLAKNIQYF. CDR3 bases: TGTGCCAGCAGGGGTCCCCGGCTAGCCAAAAACATTCAGTACTTC.

The CDR3 region is CSGTLGIRRYF. The CDR3 nucleotides read TGCAGTGGGACACTCGGTATTAGACGGTATTTT. The chain has TRBV20-1 and TRBJ2-3, with D possibly matching TRBD1 (5 bases). The CDR3 runs 11 residues. The germline gives CDR1 DFQATT, CDR2 SNEGSKA (reference sequence). Trimming cost V 7 bases and J 14 bases, with 19 bases left between them.

This chain links TRBV2 with TRBJ2-2; TRBD1 agrees at 7 bases. Germline assignment: CDR1 SNHLY and CDR2 FYNNEI. Trimming took 2 bases from V and 3 from J; bases not matched to a gene: 3. This CDR3 has 15 amino acids. The CDR3, as DNA: TGTGCCAGCAGTGAAAGACAGGGACACACCGGGGAGCTGTTTTTT. Amino acids: CASSERQGHTGELFF.

The rearrangement uses TRBV19 and TRBJ2-2, with 8 bases lining up with TRBD2. J was trimmed by 1 base and V by 7 bases; bases with no gene match: 5. CDR1 is LNHDA, CDR2 SQIVND, per germline (reference sequence). The CDR3 loop spans 15 amino acids. The CDR3 sequence is CASTPSGRNTGELFF. Written as DNA, the CDR3 is TGTGCCAGTACCCCGAGCGGGAGGAACACCGGGGAGCTGTTTTTT.

The rearrangement joins TRBV5-1 to TRBJ1-1, with TRBD1 identical over 9 bases. V was clipped by 4 bases and J by 4 bases; unmatched bases: 11. Germline CDR1 is SGHRS and CDR2 is YFSETQ. The CDR3 has 16 residues. The chain's CDR3 is CASSQDRGVTGTEAFF. CDR3 in DNA: TGCGCCAGCAGCCAGGACAGGGGAGTTACGGGCACTGAAGCTTTCTTT.

The rearrangement uses TRBV7-8 and TRBJ1-5; no clear D. CDR1 is SGHVS and CDR2 is FQNEAQ in the germline V gene. The CDR3 consists of 12 residues. The V end was cut by 6 bases, the J end by 4 bases, with 7 bases between. As DNA, the CDR3 is TGTGCCAGCAGGGACCCTAATCAGCCCCAGCATTTT. It codes for CASRDPNQPQHF. Together with reference TRBV7-8 and TRBJ1-5, the CDR3 gives the full variable domain: GAGVSQSPRYKVAKRGQDVALRCDPISGHVSLFWYQQALGQGPEFLTYFQNEAQLDKSGLPSDRFFAERPEGSVSTLKIQRTQQEDSAVYLCASRDPNQPQHFGDGTRLSIL.

This clone was seen once. The chain couples TRBV5-1 to TRBJ2-7, with a tentative D call TRBD2 (7 bases). Germline CDR1 and CDR2: SGHRS and YFSETQ. This CDR3 contains 15 residues. Trimming removed 7 bases at V and 0 bases at J, with 17 bases between. The CDR3 reads CASAPRGGSSYEQYF. DNA for the CDR3: TGCGCCAGCGCCCCCAGGGGAGGGAGCTCCTACGAGCAGTACTTC.

The chain is built from TRBV10-3 and TRBJ2-1; TRBD1 aligns across 12 bases. CDR3 size: 14 residues. The V segment lost 6 bases and the J segment 6 bases; nucleotides outside the gene matches: 3. Germline CDR1 ENHRY, CDR2 SYGVKD. CDR3 bases: TGTGCCATCAGGGGACAGGGGGCTGGCAATGAGCAGTTCTTC. This translates into CAIRGQGAGNEQFF.

The chain combines TRBV7-8 with TRBJ1-2; D gene unclear. Germline V gives CDR1 SGHVS, CDR2 FQNEAQ. This CDR3 has 17 amino acids. The ends were cut back, 5 bases at V and 0 bases at J, with 19 bases in the middle. Written as DNA, the CDR3 is TGTGCCAGCAGCCCAGCAAGGGTCCGGGTAGCTAACTATGGCTACACCTTC. Translation gives CASSPARVRVANYGYTF.

The chain couples TRBV15 to TRBJ2-1; D could derive from TRBD1 or TRBD2 (5 bases each). The CDR3 extends over 15 amino acids. Germline V lookup: CDR1 LNHNV, CDR2 YYDKDF (reference sequence). With 1 base removed from V and 3 bases from J, the gap between germline ends came to 10 bases. As DNA, the CDR3 is TGTGCCACCAGCAGAGGAGGGGCGAACTACAATGAGCAGTTCTTC. Translated: CATSRGGANYNEQFF.

The gene calls are TRBV4-3 and TRBJ2-7; no clear D gene. The germline V and J ends were trimmed by 0 bases and 2 bases, with 11 bases remaining between them. Looked up from germline, CDR1 is LGHNA and CDR2 is YSLEER. The CDR3 is 15 amino acids. The CDR3 nucleotides are TGCGCCAGCAGCCAAGAAGGCCTAAAGACCTACGAGCAGTACTTC. It yields the protein CASSQEGLKTYEQYF.